This entry is about one TCR beta chain. This sample is drawn from a study of blood T cell repertoires in COVID-19. Study summary: Both acute and convalescent COVID-19 samples were obtained from the United States, Italy and Spain. The analysed material was cDNA or gDNA that came from T cells, B-cell-depleted T cells, or PBMCs.

Source study methods: It was from reference gene primer amplification that nucleated cell counts were estimated. Some clones are missing from TCRdb's copy, which holds only in-frame ones; the method was immunoSEQ multiplex PCR. V and J calls and clone size are as listed in that table; D and trimming were resolved from the DNA. Among some 110,000 clones listed, around nine tenths were seen once. The TCR comes from a middle-aged man with acute or convalescent COVID-19. Sequencing was carried out using peripheral blood.

The CDR3 sequence: CASSLSPRERYGYTF. The CDR3 DNA is TGTGCCAGCAGCTTATCCCCCAGGGAACGCTATGGCTACACCTTC. The chain recombines TRBV5-4 with TRBJ1-2, with D possibly being TRBD1 (5 bases). Germline CDR1 SGHNT, CDR2 YYREEE (reference sequence). V was shortened by 2 bases and J by 4 bases, with 15 bases between the two germline ends. The length of the CDR3 is 15 residues.